The text below deals with one T cell receptor beta chain. The antigen is not known. Measured with immunoSEQ multiplex PCR; TCRdb has only the in-frame clones, and not every one. The repertoire holds 120,000 or so clones, with roughly nine tenths as singletons. The source of the sample is a study of T cell responses to AZD1222 COVID-19 vaccine. Findings and limits, study-wide: Close to half of all spike-specific TCRs reportedly target regions of the variants that are unmutated. All repertoire sampling was performed exclusively after the peak T cell response. Spike-wide coverage was observed for vaccine-associated CD4 TCRs, with dominant responses at 160-218 and 743-854.

This CDR3 contains 14 residues. The germline V and J ends were trimmed by 1 base and 1 base, with 8 bases remaining between them. Germline V gene data show CDR1 as SGHTA and CDR2 as FQGNSA. This specimen was peripheral blood, taken on day 0 of AZD1222 vaccination. This rearrangement joins TRBV7-2 to TRBJ2-7; D may be TRBD1 (5 bases). This sequence originates from an adult in good health. The CDR3 spells CASSLETASYEQYF. DNA for the CDR3: TGTGCCAGCAGCTTAGAGACAGCTTCCTACGAGCAGTACTTC.